One and the same sample provided the 28 T cell receptor beta chains below, sequenced in a study of blood T cell repertoires in COVID-19. Using immunoSEQ multiplex PCR, the repertoire was profiled, and TCRdb retains in-frame clones only, with some absent. The repertoire holds around 160,000 clones, 80% seen once, with about an eighth in the top ten. The sequenced material came from peripheral blood. These receptors came from a man in his 60s with active or convalescent COVID-19.

This clone was detected once. The genes are TRBV29-1 and TRBJ2-2; D uncertain. Trimming removed 8 bases from V and 0 bases from J, with 10 bases in between. The germline V gene encodes CDR1 SQVTM and CDR2 ANQGSEA. The CDR3 covers 13 residues. CDR3 amino acids: CSSITTNTGELFF. The CDR3 coding sequence is TGCAGCTCTATAACTACGAACACCGGGGAGCTGTTTTTT.

J is TRBJ1-6 and V is TRBV5-6; a possible D gene is TRBD1 (6 bases). The CDR3 has 16 residues. The germline V gene has CDR1 SGHDT and CDR2 YYEEEE. Trimming removed 4 bases at V and 8 bases at J, with 19 bases between. The CDR3 protein is CASSAHTGMGDSPLHF. CDR3 DNA sequence: TGTGCCAGCAGCGCGCACACAGGGATGGGGGATTCACCCCTCCACTTT. Combining the CDR3 with reference TRBV5-6 and TRBJ1-6 gives the whole variable domain DAGVTQSPTHLIKTRGQQVTLRCSPKSGHDTVSWYQQALGQGPQFIFQYYEEEERQRGNFPDRFSGHQFPNYSSELNVNALLLGDSALYLCASSAHTGMGDSPLHFGNGTRLTVT.

This clone came up once. The rearrangement links TRBV5-6 to TRBJ1-4; 7 bases are a match to TRBD1. CDR1 SGHDT and CDR2 YYEEEE come from the germline V gene. This CDR3 spans 17 amino acids. V was clipped by 2 bases and J by 7 bases; unmatched bases: 14. In DNA form, the CDR3 reads TGTGCCAGCAGCTTACCATCGGACAGGTCAGGGGGTGAAAAACTGTTTTTT. Translation gives CASSLPSDRSGGEKLFF.

This rearrangement joins TRBV20-1 to TRBJ2-2; TRBD2 aligns across 7 bases. Germline CDR1 DFQATT, CDR2 SNEGSKA (reference sequence). This CDR3 is 13 amino acids long. Trimming at V came to 3 bases and at J to 6 bases, leaving 4 bases not matched to a gene. Here the CDR3 DNA reads TGCAGTGCTAGTCCTCTAGCGGCCGGGGAGCTGTTTTTT. It yields the protein CSASPLAAGELFF.

The rearrangement joins TRBV10-3 to TRBJ1-1, with a possible D match to TRBD1 (6 bases). V gave up 6 bases and J gave up 8 bases, with 10 bases separating them. Germline loops: CDR1 ENHRY, CDR2 SYGVKD. CDR3 length: 11 amino acids. CDR3 bases: TGTGCCATCAGCGTAGACAGGGAAGCTTTCTTT. It encodes CAISVDREAFF.

This clone was observed a handful of times. V usage is TRBV9 and J usage is TRBJ2-1; a possible D gene is TRBD2 (6 bases). This CDR3 comprises 16 residues. Trimming stripped 0 bases from V and 4 bases from J, with 14 bases between. From germline, CDR1 is SGDLS and CDR2 YYNGEE. The CDR3 DNA is TGTGCCAGCAGCGTAGTGGGCGGGGCCGGGTACAATGAGCAGTTCTTC. It translates to CASSVVGGAGYNEQFF.

J is TRBJ2-7 and V is TRBV18, with TRBD2 matching over 11 bases. J was trimmed by 3 bases and V by 5 bases; bases with no gene match: 3. Per germline, CDR1 KGHSH and CDR2 LQKENI. The CDR3 contains 14 residues. The CDR3 bases are TGTGCCAGCTCAACCGGGACTAGCGGCTACGAGCAGTACTTC. Translating it yields CASSTGTSGYEQYF.

V gene TRBV11-3 combines with J gene TRBJ2-1; TRBD2 matches 11 bases. Germline trimming cut 2 bases from V and 9 bases from J; bases unmatched to any gene: 9. The germline V gene encodes CDR1 SGHNT and CDR2 YENEEA. The CDR3 has 16 amino acids. Written as DNA, the CDR3 is TGTGCCAGCAGCTTAATCCTAGCGGGAGGATTAGGTGAGCAGTTCTTC. It is translated as CASSLILAGGLGEQFF.

In this sample, this clone turned up a few times. J is TRBJ2-3 and V is TRBV4-3; TRBD2 matches 10 bases. Unmatched junction bases numbered 10, after V lost 3 bases and J lost 1 base. The CDR3 loop spans 18 amino acids. The germline gives CDR1 LGHNA, CDR2 YSLEER. As DNA, the CDR3 is TGCGCCAGCAGCCACGAAACCGGAGCGGGAGGGGGCACAGATACGCAGTATTTT. It specifies CASSHETGAGGGTDTQYF.

With regard to this clone: Other DNA sequences within the sample encode an identical CDR3. V and J are TRBV6-5 and TRBJ1-6; TRBD1 aligns across 7 bases. V shed 0 bases, J shed 8 bases, and the junction held 4 bases outside the gene matches. CDR3 size: 15 residues. CDR1 MNHEY and CDR2 SVGAGI come from the germline V gene. Written as DNA, the CDR3 is TGTGCCAGCAGTTACTCGGGCAGGGGGGATTCACCCCTCCACTTT. Protein sequence: CASSYSGRGDSPLHF.

V is TRBV1 and J is TRBJ2-7; TRBD2, the D gene given by the table, was not confirmed from the DNA. TRBV1 is deemed a pseudogene. The CDR3 has 16 residues. CDR3 in DNA: TGCACCAGCAGCCAAGCCCCCCAGGAGGGACGAGACGAGCAGTACTTC. Residues: CTSSQAPQEGRDEQYF.

V is TRBV5-4 and J is TRBJ2-7, with a tentative D call TRBD2 (5 bases). V lost 0 bases to trimming and J lost 6 bases, with 13 bases between them. Germline V gives CDR1 SGHNT, CDR2 YYREEE (reference sequence). The CDR3 is 14 residues long. In DNA form, the CDR3 reads TGTGCCAGCAGCTTGGCCCGAGGGTTCGGCGAGCAGTACTTC. It encodes CASSLARGFGEQYF. Full variable domain (outside the CDR3, taken from reference TRBV5-4 and TRBJ2-7): ETGVTQSPTHLIKTRGQQVTLRCSSQSGHNTVSWYQQALGQGPQFIFQYYREEENGRGNFPPRFSGLQFPNYSSELNVNALELDDSALYLCASSLARGFGEQYFGPGTRLTVT.

The genes are TRBV7-2 and TRBJ1-1; no definite D call. CDR3 length: 14 amino acids. Looked up from germline, CDR1 is SGHTA and CDR2 is FQGNSA. With 5 bases removed from V and 2 bases from J, the gap between germline ends came to 12 bases. DNA of the CDR3: TGTGCCAGCAGCCGGCCGGGTTTCAACACTGAAGCTTTCTTT. The encoded protein is CASSRPGFNTEAFF.

To note about this clone: Different DNA sequences within this sample yield the same CDR3. J is TRBJ1-2 and V is TRBV27; 10 bases fit TRBD1. This CDR3 is built from 14 residues. V lost 3 bases, J lost 8 bases, and 6 bases stayed unmatched. Germline V lookup: CDR1 MNHEY, CDR2 SMNVEV (reference sequence). The CDR3 DNA follows: TGTGCCAGCAGTTTCTCGGGACAGGGGTACGGCTACACCTTC. This codes for CASSFSGQGYGYTF.

The V call is TRBV18, the J call TRBJ1-1; maybe TRBD1 (6 bases). This CDR3 region has 13 residues. V dropped 3 bases and J dropped 6 bases, with 11 bases sitting between them. Looked up from germline, CDR1 is KGHSH and CDR2 is LQKENI. The CDR3 here is CASSPGTFPEAFF. The CDR3 region has the DNA TGTGCCAGCTCACCCGGGACATTTCCTGAAGCTTTCTTT.

This clone was seen only a few times. This sequence joins TRBV16 and TRBJ1-5; D not certain. Germline V lookup: CDR1 KGHSY, CDR2 FQNENV. The CDR3 has 15 residues. V lost 0 bases, J lost 2 bases, and 8 bases lay in between. The CDR3 DNA is TGTGCCAGCAGCCAATCCGCAGGCGGCAATCAGCCCCAGCATTTT. Translation: CASSQSAGGNQPQHF.

The rearrangement joins TRBV6-5 to TRBJ1-2; 10 nucleotides align to TRBD1. Germline V gene data show CDR1 as MNHEY and CDR2 as SVGAGI. J gave up 3 bases and V 8 bases, and 6 bases lay outside the gene matches. The CDR3 sequence is 14 residues long. The CDR3 reads CASRWTGGDYGYTF. CDR3 sequence (DNA): TGTGCCAGCCGCTGGACAGGGGGAGACTATGGCTACACCTTC.

V gene TRBV6-5 combines with J gene TRBJ2-3; weak D call: TRBD1 (5 bases). Germline V gives CDR1 MNHEY, CDR2 SVGAGI. The CDR3 has 15 residues. V lost 6 bases and J lost 1, with 14 bases in between. CDR3 sequence (DNA): TGTGCCAGCAGCCCCATGGGCAGGGGCACAGATACGCAGTATTTT. This sequence encodes CASSPMGRGTDTQYF.

The chain employs TRBV21-1 and TRBJ1-2. TRBV21-1 is a pseudogene locus. CDR3 length: 12 residues. The chain's CDR3 is CASSPHSGGYTF. Here the CDR3 DNA reads TGTGCCAGCAGCCCGCATTCGGGGGGCTACACCTTC.

This clone was recorded only once. This chain joins TRBV29-1 and TRBJ1-1, with 7 bases that match TRBD1. The J segment lost 6 bases and the V segment lost 3 bases, leaving 10 bases of the junction unmatched. The CDR3 length is 14 residues. The germline V gene encodes CDR1 SQVTM and CDR2 ANQGSEA. Written as DNA, the CDR3 is TGCAGCGTTGAGGGGACAGAGGGCCAACCTGAAGCTTTCTTT. It yields the protein CSVEGTEGQPEAFF.

The chain links TRBV24-1 to TRBJ2-1, with a weak D call TRBD1 (6 bases). Trimming shortened V by 4 bases and J by 8 bases, and 23 bases separated the two germline ends. Looked up from germline, CDR1 is KGHDR and CDR2 is SFDVKD. The CDR3 totals 17 residues. CDR3 region: CATSDPNREEGSDEQFF. CDR3 DNA sequence: TGTGCCACCAGTGACCCCAACAGGGAAGAAGGGAGCGATGAGCAGTTCTTC.

This sequence joins TRBV29-1 and TRBJ1-2, with D unclear. CDR3 size: 12 residues. Trimming stripped 5 bases from V and 7 bases from J, with 14 bases between. Germline values: CDR1 SQVTM, CDR2 ANQGSEA. CDR3 nucleotide sequence: TGCAGCGTTTTGTCAGTCTCCAGTGGCTACACCTTC. Protein product: CSVLSVSSGYTF. Using reference TRBV29-1 and TRBJ1-2 for the parts outside the CDR3, the full variable domain is SAVISQKPSRDICQRGTSLTIQCQVDSQVTMMFWYRQQPGQSLTLIATANQGSEATYESGFVIDKFPISRPNLTFSTLTVSNMSPEDSSIYLCSVLSVSSGYTFGSGTRLTVV.

The CDR3 reads CASSLSGATEAFF. In DNA, the CDR3 is TGTGCCAGCAGTTTATCAGGGGCCACTGAAGCTTTCTTT. This rearrangement joins TRBV27 to TRBJ1-1, with D possibly being TRBD1 (5 bases). The V gene lost 0 bases and the J gene lost 4 bases, with 6 bases spanning the gap. CDR3 length: 13 residues. Germline CDR1 and CDR2: MNHEY and SMNVEV (reference sequence).

The chain joins TRBV3-1 (or the pseudogene TRBV3-2) to TRBJ1-2; 9 nucleotides agree with TRBD1. With V trimmed by 4 bases and J by 0 bases, 12 bases remained unmatched. Germline V CDR1 and CDR2: LGHDT, YNNKEL (reference sequence). CDR3 length equals 18 residues. DNA for the CDR3: TGTGCCAGCAGCCCCGTCCCGGGACAGGGAGGTTCTAACTATGGCTACACCTTC. Amino acid sequence: CASSPVPGQGGSNYGYTF.

Only a few counts were recorded for this clone. The rearrangement links TRBV4-2 to TRBJ2-5; 7 positions match TRBD1. V dropped 1 base and J dropped 4; count of bases not matched to a gene: 3. This CDR3 has 14 residues. Germline assignment: CDR1 LGHNA and CDR2 YNFKEQ. This chain's CDR3 is CASSQGGGTETQYF. CDR3 DNA sequence: TGTGCCAGCAGCCAAGGAGGGGGCACAGAGACCCAGTACTTC.

This clone was recorded a few times. The chain is built from TRBV27 and TRBJ2-7; D may be TRBD2 (6 bases). Germline lookup yields CDR1 MNHEY and CDR2 SMNVEV (reference sequence). V lost 4 bases and J lost 5, with 18 bases in between. The CDR3 sequence is 15 residues long. CDR3 in DNA: TGTGCCAGCAGTTCCCAGGGAGGTACCTACAACGAGCAGTACTTC. Amino acid sequence: CASSSQGGTYNEQYF.

The gene calls are TRBV4-1 and TRBJ1-1; D is unresolved. The length of the CDR3 is 15 residues. Germline assignment: CDR1 MGHRA and CDR2 YSYEKL. V gave up 0 bases and J gave up 0 bases, with 8 bases separating them. CDR3 residues: CASSQDRGLNTEAFF. Here the CDR3 DNA reads TGCGCCAGCAGCCAAGACCGGGGTTTGAACACTGAAGCTTTCTTT.

J is TRBJ1-2 and V is TRBV9; D not resolved. The germline V gene has CDR1 SGDLS and CDR2 YYNGEE. V gave up 0 bases and J gave up 4 bases, with 13 bases separating them. This CDR3 has 15 amino acids. CDR3 sequence (DNA): TGTGCCAGCAGCGTAGATGCGGCTGTCGTCTATGGCTACACCTTC. It is translated as CASSVDAAVVYGYTF.